The 26 T cell receptor beta chains reported below all come from one sample, sequenced in a study of T cells in Graves' hyperthyroidism and ophthalmopathy. RNA transcripts gave rise to amplified TCR beta CDR3 regions. The HTBI primer set served for first-round RT-PCR of the TCR CDR3. A single record per CDR3 protein comes from TCRdb applying MiXCR to the multiplex PCR reads. This sample has approximately 370,000 distinct CDR3 sequences, with approximately 17% found just once. The sequencing input was blood. These receptors were taken from a woman aged 30 to 39 with Graves' hyperthyroidism that later progressed to Graves' ophthalmopathy.

The V gene is TRBV4-2, the J gene TRBJ2-7; the D call may be TRBD1 or TRBD2 (6 bases each). Germline assignment: CDR1 LGHNA and CDR2 YNFKEQ. This CDR3 region has 15 residues. V lost 4 bases and J 5 bases, leaving 18 bases between the germline ends. In DNA form, the CDR3 reads TGTGCCAGCAGCCTCGCATATCCCGGGGGCCACGAGCAGTACTTC. Its protein is CASSLAYPGGHEQYF.

This clonotype was picked up many times. The gene calls are TRBV10-2 and TRBJ2-1; 9 nucleotides align to TRBD1. Germline loops: CDR1 WSHSY, CDR2 SAAADI. V was clipped by 1 base and J by 0 bases; unmatched bases: 13. The CDR3 is 20 residues long. CDR3: CASSEFARGTGHRSYNEQFF. The CDR3 DNA reads as TGCGCCAGCAGTGAGTTCGCTAGAGGGACAGGGCACCGCTCCTACAATGAGCAGTTCTTC.

This clonotype was seen repeatedly, ten times or more. The chain carries TRBV27 and TRBJ2-1; D is unresolved. The V end lost 4 bases, the J end lost 6 bases, and 7 bases lay between the germline ends. The CDR3 is made up of 12 amino acids. Germline-derived CDR1 and CDR2 are MNHEY and SMNVEV (reference sequence). This CDR3 is CASSWVGNEQFF. The CDR3 region has the DNA TGTGCCAGCAGTTGGGTAGGCAATGAGCAGTTCTTC.

This clonotype appeared a few times. V usage is TRBV20-1 and J usage is TRBJ1-5, with D unclear. From germline, CDR1 is DFQATT and CDR2 SNEGSKA (reference sequence). V was trimmed by 6 bases and J by 4 bases, leaving 25 bases between them. The length of the CDR3 is 17 residues. This CDR3 is CSAKKLHGQAPNQPQHF. The CDR3, as DNA: TGCAGTGCAAAGAAACTTCACGGGCAGGCGCCGAATCAGCCCCAGCATTTT.

This clonotype has only a few counts. The genes are TRBV5-1 and TRBJ2-4; TRBD2 aligns across 15 bases. The CDR3 runs 14 residues. The germline CDR1 and CDR2 sequences are SGHRS and YFSETQ. V was pared by 4 bases and J by 13 bases, with 6 bases of the junction left unmatched. CDR3: CASSLGTSGGIQYF. CDR3 DNA: TGCGCCAGCAGCCTAGGGACTAGCGGGGGGATACAGTACTTC.

This clonotype has ten or more counts. The chain is built from TRBV19 and TRBJ2-3; 11 positions match TRBD2. The germline CDR1 and CDR2 sequences are LNHDA and SQIVND (reference sequence). This CDR3 is built from 15 residues. Trimming cost V 4 bases and J 5 bases; bases outside gene matches: 5. CDR3 region: CASSTPSGGRDTQYF. The CDR3 DNA reads TGTGCCAGTAGTACCCCTAGCGGGGGGCGAGATACGCAGTATTTT.

This clonotype was detected ten times or more. J is TRBJ2-1 and V is TRBV6-1; TRBD2 matches 11 bases. Germline V gene lookup returns CDR1 MNHNS and CDR2 SASEGT. V trimming: 6 bases; J trimming: 7 bases; junction bases outside the gene matches: 5. The CDR3 spans 14 residues. CDR3 in amino acids: CASSQLAGANEQFF. CDR3 DNA sequence: TGTGCCAGCAGCCAACTAGCGGGAGCAAATGAGCAGTTCTTC.

This chain connects TRBV5-6 to TRBJ2-5; the match to TRBD1 covers 10 bases. V lost 4 bases and J lost 9; bases outside the gene matches: 15. The CDR3 loop spans 16 amino acids. The germline gives CDR1 SGHDT, CDR2 YYEEEE. The CDR3 sequence is CASSGLGQGPSLAQYF. In DNA form, the CDR3 reads TGTGCCAGCAGCGGACTGGGACAGGGGCCCTCATTAGCCCAGTACTTC.

With respect to this clonotype: This may be a read error, as it is one base from a much larger clone. The chain employs TRBV20-1 and TRBJ1-3; perhaps TRBD1 as D (5 bases). Per germline, CDR1 DFQATT and CDR2 SNEGSKA (reference sequence). The CDR3 sequence is 14 residues long. CDR3 amino acids: CSAIQGVTGNTMYF. The CDR3 DNA reads as TGCAGTGCAATCCAGGGTGTAACTGGAAACACCATGTATTTT.

The V gene is TRBV7-9, the J gene TRBJ2-3, with TRBD1 matching 9 bases. The V gene end was trimmed by 5 bases and the J gene end by 4 bases; junction bases not matched to a gene: 7. Germline V gene data show CDR1 as SEHNR and CDR2 as FQNEAQ (reference sequence). The CDR3 loop spans 15 amino acids. The DNA for the CDR3 is TGTGCCAGCAGCCGTCGGGACAGGGCCCCAGATACGCAGTATTTT. Protein sequence: CASSRRDRAPDTQYF.

The V gene is TRBV14, the J gene TRBJ2-5, with 9 bases fitting TRBD1. V lost 1 base to trimming and J lost 5 bases; unmatched junction nucleotides: 11. From germline, CDR1 is SGHDN and CDR2 FVKESK. The CDR3 length is 17 residues. Written as DNA, the CDR3 is TGTGCCAGCAGCCAAGTGTATGTAGGGACAGGGACGGAGACCCAGTACTTC. Residues: CASSQVYVGTGTETQYF.

This clonotype was observed at least ten times. This chain uses TRBV12-3 or TRBV12-4 with TRBJ1-3; D remains ambiguous. Trimming removed 6 bases at V and 0 bases at J, with 9 bases between. The CDR3 runs to 14 residues. The CDR3 region has the DNA TGTGCCAGCAGGACCCCGATCTCTGGAAACACCATATATTTT. Protein sequence: CASRTPISGNTIYF.

The chain couples TRBV7-9 to TRBJ1-2, with D possibly TRBD1 on 6 matching bases. CDR1 and CDR2 (germline): SEHNR, FQNEAQ (reference sequence). CDR3 length: 14 amino acids. Trimming removed 7 bases at V and 8 bases at J, with 20 bases between. The CDR3 DNA sequence: TGTGCCAGCATCTCACAGGGAAACATAGGCGGCTACACCTTC. The encoded protein is CASISQGNIGGYTF.

This clonotype was observed at least ten times. The V gene is TRBV7-9, the J gene TRBJ1-5; 7 nucleotides line up with TRBD1. Per the germline V gene, CDR1 is SEHNR and CDR2 is FQNEAQ (reference sequence). The CDR3 contains 14 residues. V dropped 4 bases and J dropped 7; count of bases not matched to a gene: 7. The CDR3 region has the DNA TGTGCCAGCAGCTCTACAGGGGTGGGGCAGCCCCAGCATTTT. Residues: CASSSTGVGQPQHF.

There are a few counts of this clonotype. This chain uses TRBV5-6 with TRBJ2-1; no reliable D call. Germline values: CDR1 SGHDT, CDR2 YYEEEE. The CDR3 contains 14 residues. V dropped 0 bases and J dropped 3 bases, with 7 bases sitting between them. This chain's CDR3 is CASSLASYYNEQFF. The CDR3, as DNA: TGTGCCAGCAGCTTGGCCTCGTACTACAATGAGCAGTTCTTC. Filled out from reference TRBV5-6 and TRBJ2-1, the complete variable domain reads DAGVTQSPTHLIKTRGQQVTLRCSPKSGHDTVSWYQQALGQGPQFIFQYYEEEERQRGNFPDRFSGHQFPNYSSELNVNALLLGDSALYLCASSLASYYNEQFFGPGTRLTVL.

The sample holds many counts of this clonotype. Written as DNA, the CDR3 is TGTGCCAGCTCAGACAGCGGACAGGCCTACGAGCAGTACTTC. It specifies CASSDSGQAYEQYF. This sequence joins TRBV18 and TRBJ2-7, with TRBD1 identical over 7 bases. The CDR3 consists of 14 residues. V was pared by 5 bases and J by 2 bases, with 6 bases of the junction left unmatched. Germline CDR1 KGHSH, CDR2 LQKENI.

Many counts were recorded for this clonotype. This chain uses TRBV11-2 with TRBJ2-2; D may be TRBD1 (6 bases). The CDR3 covers 15 residues. CDR1 is SGHAT and CDR2 is FQNNGV in the germline V gene. The V gene lost 8 bases and the J gene lost 1 base, with 14 bases spanning the gap. CDR3: CASGAGTRNTGELFF. CDR3 bases: TGTGCCAGCGGAGCCGGGACACGGAACACCGGGGAGCTGTTTTTT.

Of note for this clonotype: A read error may account for a junction end that differs from germline. The V call is TRBV5-1, the J call TRBJ2-3; 7 nucleotides agree with TRBD1. This CDR3 region has 16 residues. Germline V lookup: CDR1 SGHRS, CDR2 YFSETQ. CDR3: CASRSGPGQFTGTQYF. The CDR3 DNA reads TGCGCCAGCCGCTCGGGGCCGGGACAGTTCACAGGTACGCAGTATTTT.

The V call is TRBV3-1, the J call TRBJ2-7, with D maybe TRBD1 (5 bases). There are 15 residues in the CDR3. Trimming took off 1 base at V and 7 bases at J, with 17 bases between the two ends. Germline loops: CDR1 LGHDT, CDR2 YNNKEL (reference sequence). The CDR3 protein is CASSQAPQPGKEQYF. In nucleotides, the CDR3 is TGTGCCAGCAGCCAAGCTCCCCAACCAGGGAAGGAGCAGTACTTC.

This clonotype was counted ten times or more. The genes are TRBV29-1 and TRBJ2-7; no firm D call. CDR1 and CDR2 from the germline V gene are SQVTM and ANQGSEA. This CDR3 has 13 amino acids. V lost 6 bases, J lost 2 bases, and 14 bases lay in between. The CDR3 protein is CSVSPRRAYEQYF. The CDR3 bases are TGCAGCGTCTCGCCCCGCCGAGCCTACGAGCAGTACTTC.

V and J are TRBV30 and TRBJ1-6, with D uncertain. CDR3 length: 17 residues. Germline-derived CDR1 and CDR2 are GTSNPN and SVGIG (reference sequence). Deletions cut 0 bases from V and 10 bases from J, with 22 bases between. DNA for the CDR3: TGTGCCTGGAGTGTAATTTTCGTCACGGCCCGGGGATCACCCCTCCACTTT. Its translation is CAWSVIFVTARGSPLHF.

V usage is TRBV30 and J usage is TRBJ2-2; D might be TRBD1 or TRBD2, each matching 5 bases. With 4 bases removed from V and 11 bases from J, the gap between germline ends came to 14 bases. Per the germline V gene, CDR1 is GTSNPN and CDR2 is SVGIG (reference sequence). This CDR3 is 12 amino acids long. The CDR3 is CAWTRDRRELFF. The CDR3 DNA reads TGTGCCTGGACCAGGGACCGCCGTGAGCTGTTTTTT.

This clonotype was counted many times. The chain couples TRBV6-5 to TRBJ1-2, with a possible D match to TRBD1 (5 bases). V lost 2 bases and J 4 bases, leaving 8 bases between the germline ends. Germline V lookup: CDR1 MNHEY, CDR2 SVGAGI. The CDR3 totals 13 residues. In DNA form, the CDR3 reads TGTGCCAGCAGTTACCCAGGGACCTATGGCTACACCTTC. Encoded protein: CASSYPGTYGYTF.

In its sample, this clonotype was seen a few times. The V and J genes are TRBV19 and TRBJ2-1; TRBD2 aligns across 7 bases. The trim removed 0 bases at V and 15 bases at J, leaving 8 bases unmatched. CDR1 is LNHDA, CDR2 SQIVND, per germline (reference sequence). There are 13 residues in the CDR3. The CDR3 spells CASSIDLGGYRFF. The CDR3 DNA reads as TGTGCCAGTAGTATAGACCTCGGGGGGTATCGGTTCTTC.

A few counts support this clonotype. The chain recombines TRBV3-1 with TRBJ2-3; TRBD2 agrees at 11 bases. V trimming: 5 bases; J trimming: 0 bases; junction bases outside the gene matches: 4. This CDR3 comprises 16 residues. CDR1 and CDR2 from the germline V gene are LGHDT and YNNKEL (reference sequence). CDR3 in amino acids: CASSFRTSGSTDTQYF. DNA of the CDR3: TGTGCCAGCAGCTTTCGGACTAGCGGGAGCACAGATACGCAGTATTTT.

This clonotype appeared a few times. A much larger clone lies one base from this, so it may be a read error. The rearrangement uses TRBV2 and TRBJ1-5; perhaps TRBD1 as D (6 bases). There are 15 residues in the CDR3. The germline gives CDR1 SNHLY, CDR2 FYNNEI. The CDR3 loop reads CASSEGGLSDQPQHF. In nucleotides, the CDR3 is TGTGCCAGCAGTGAGGGGGGGCTTAGCGATCAGCCCCAGCATTTT.